The sequence of this TCR beta chain was determined in a study of T-cell reconstitution after alpha-beta-depleted transplantation in children. A TCRbeta library incorporating unique molecular identifiers was prepared. Via MiXCR, TCRdb re-called the PCR reads, giving one row per CDR3 protein. This sample carries 440,000 or so distinct CDR3 sequences, roughly 44% of them seen once, and the ten largest clones take 25% to 30%. Looked up from germline, CDR1 is SQVTM and CDR2 is ANQGSEA. Trimming stripped 3 bases from V and 1 base from J, with 7 bases between. The CDR3 spans 13 residues. The chain is built from TRBV29-1 and TRBJ2-1; D call uncertain. This receptor was identified in a girl aged 2-9 years with aplastic anemia, due to receive a stem cell transplant. Sequences were derived from PBMCs, sampled before TCRalphabeta/CD19-depleted stem cell transplant. The CDR3 DNA follows: TGCAGCGTTGAGGGGTCATCCTACAATGAGCAGTTCTTC. It yields the protein CSVEGSSYNEQFF.